Presented here are 9 T cell receptor beta chains from one specimen sequenced in a study of blood T cell repertoires in COVID-19. The protocol was immunoSEQ multiplex PCR, while the TCRdb copy is restricted to in-frame clones and leaves out a portion. The sample has around 500,000 clones, approximately 83% seen once; the top ten hold 3% to 3.5%. The sequenced sample was peripheral blood. Receptors were obtained from a human donor in a cohort sampled during active COVID-19.

The chain is built from TRBV7-9 and TRBJ2-7; 8 bases agree with TRBD1. The length of the CDR3 is 15 residues. Germline trimming cut 1 base from V and 2 bases from J; bases unmatched to any gene: 4. Looked up from germline, CDR1 is SEHNR and CDR2 is FQNEAQ (reference sequence). As DNA, the CDR3 is TGTGCCAGCAGCTTAGAGGACAGGGCCCCCTACGAGCAGTACTTC. Translated, it gives CASSLEDRAPYEQYF.

The chain is built from TRBV4-2 and TRBJ2-1, with 9 bases identical to TRBD2. Per germline, CDR1 LGHNA and CDR2 YNFKEQ. This CDR3 comprises 17 residues. The ends lost 0 bases at V and 3 bases at J; junction bases unmatched: 6. The CDR3 DNA follows: TGTGCCAGCAGCCAAGATAGTCGGACTAGCGTCTACAATGAGCAGTTCTTC. Protein: CASSQDSRTSVYNEQFF.

The rearrangement joins TRBV27 to TRBJ2-5; 9 bases agree with TRBD2. J gave up 8 bases and V 4 bases, and 5 bases lay outside the gene matches. The CDR3 loop spans 13 amino acids. Germline V CDR1 and CDR2: MNHEY, SMNVEV (reference sequence). CDR3 DNA: TGTGCCAGCAGTTCGCTAGCGGGACGAACCCAGTACTTC. It yields the protein CASSSLAGRTQYF.

V and J are TRBV12-3 or TRBV12-4 and TRBJ2-7, with D uncertain. The CDR3 is 11 amino acids. V shed 6 bases and J shed 3 bases, with 6 bases lying between them. Written as DNA, the CDR3 is TGTGCCAGCAGGGCTTACTACGAGCAGTACTTC. It yields the protein CASRAYYEQYF.

The chain links TRBV28 to TRBJ2-3; TRBD2 agrees at 11 bases. The CDR3 length is 15 residues. Germline CDR1 reads MDHEN; CDR2 reads SYDVKM. V was pared by 8 bases and J by 4 bases, with 8 bases of the junction left unmatched. DNA of the CDR3: TGTGCCAGCGGTTCCGGGACTAGCGGTTCAGATACGCAGTATTTT. The encoded protein is CASGSGTSGSDTQYF.

The genes are TRBV27 and TRBJ2-3, with 16 bases identical to TRBD2. The ends lost 4 bases at V and 5 bases at J; junction bases unmatched: 12. The CDR3 is 19 amino acids. The germline gives CDR1 MNHEY, CDR2 SMNVEV (reference sequence). The CDR3 sequence is CASSSHPGLAGGPRDTQYF. The CDR3 coding sequence is TGTGCCAGCAGTTCACATCCGGGACTAGCGGGAGGGCCTAGAGATACGCAGTATTTT.

This clone was recorded only once. V is TRBV5-4 and J is TRBJ2-7; TRBD2 agrees at 14 bases. The CDR3 totals 18 residues. Losses at the gene ends were 3 bases for V and 4 bases for J; bases not matched to a gene: 12. Looked up from germline, CDR1 is SGHNT and CDR2 is YYREEE (reference sequence). DNA for the CDR3: TGTGCCAGCAGCTCGCAACGGACTAGCGGGAGGCCTGATTACGAGCAGTACTTC. This gives the protein CASSSQRTSGRPDYEQYF.

The genes are TRBV5-1 and TRBJ1-1; D is unresolved. V lost 4 bases and J lost 1, with 8 bases in between. Germline V lookup: CDR1 SGHRS, CDR2 YFSETQ. The CDR3 length is 13 residues. DNA for the CDR3: TGCGCCAGCAGCACTGGAGAGAACACTGAAGCTTTCTTT. Translated: CASSTGENTEAFF. The full variable domain, in which reference TRBV5-1 and TRBJ1-1 provide the parts outside the CDR3, is KAGVTQTPRYLIKTRGQQVTLSCSPISGHRSVSWYQQTPGQGLQFLFEYFSETQRNKGNFPGRFSGRQFSNSRSEMNVSTLELGDSALYLCASSTGENTEAFFGQGTRLTVV.

This chain connects TRBV27 to TRBJ2-7, with D tentatively TRBD2 (6 bases). Germline V gene sequence: CDR1 MNHEY, CDR2 SMNVEV (reference sequence). The V end was cut by 6 bases, the J end by 2 bases, with 11 bases between. The CDR3 consists of 13 residues. The CDR3 region has the DNA TGTGCCAGCAGAAAGACTAGAGCCTACGAGCAGTACTTC. Its translation is CASRKTRAYEQYF.